This T cell receptor beta chain was sequenced in a study of Graves' ophthalmopathy and Graves' hyperthyroidism. CDR3 regions of TCR beta were amplified from RNA transcripts. First-round RT-PCR employed HTBI primers, with a second-round multiplex PCR after it. One entry per CDR3 protein results from TCRdb running MiXCR on the multiplex PCR reads. This table has about 150,000 distinct CDR3 sequences, 30% to 45% appearing once. Per germline, CDR1 MNHEY and CDR2 SMNVEV (reference sequence). The CDR3 extends over 15 amino acids. V was shortened by 7 bases and J by 2 bases, with 14 bases between the two germline ends. This clonotype was seen at least ten times.

The material sequenced was peripheral blood. This chain links TRBV27 with TRBJ2-2; D is perhaps TRBD1 (5 bases). The sequence was obtained from a woman aged 35 to 49 with Graves' ophthalmopathy. CDR3 sequence reads: CASNTGQANTGELFF. Here the CDR3 DNA reads TGTGCCAGCAACACAGGACAAGCAAACACCGGGGAGCTGTTTTTT.